This record concerns one T cell receptor beta chain sequence. Trimming shortened V by 4 bases and J by 0 bases, and 14 bases separated the two germline ends. CDR1 is SGHRS, CDR2 YFSETQ, per germline. This CDR3 has 15 amino acids. The source of the sample is a study of shared clonotypes between healthy human individuals. The protocol was immunoSEQ multiplex PCR, while the TCRdb copy is restricted to in-frame clones and leaves out a portion. The profile shows some 200,000 clones, 60% to 80% of them singletons. The source is a man aged 25 to 40 in good health. Sequencing was performed on memory CD4+ T cells sorted from blood. The subset was: CD45RA-negative fraction. This chain links TRBV5-1 with TRBJ2-7, with D perhaps assigned TRBD1 or TRBD2 (5 bases each). CDR3 amino acids: CASSITGGSSYEQYF. The DNA for the CDR3 is TGCGCCAGCAGCATTACTGGGGGTAGCTCCTACGAGCAGTACTTC.